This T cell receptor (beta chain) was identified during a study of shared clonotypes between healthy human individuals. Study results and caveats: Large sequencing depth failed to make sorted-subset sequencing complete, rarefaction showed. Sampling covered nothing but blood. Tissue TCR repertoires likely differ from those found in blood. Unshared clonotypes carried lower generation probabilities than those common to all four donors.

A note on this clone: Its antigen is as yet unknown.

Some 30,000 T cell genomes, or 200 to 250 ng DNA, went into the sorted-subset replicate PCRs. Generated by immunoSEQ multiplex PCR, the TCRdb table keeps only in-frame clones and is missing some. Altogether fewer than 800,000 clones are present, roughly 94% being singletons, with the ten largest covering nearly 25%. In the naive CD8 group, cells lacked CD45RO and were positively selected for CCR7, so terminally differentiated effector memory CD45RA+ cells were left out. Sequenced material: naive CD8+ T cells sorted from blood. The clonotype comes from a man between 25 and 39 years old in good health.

DNA of the CDR3: TGTGCCAGCAGCTTGTGGGGACAGCCCCAGCATTTT. Its protein is CASSLWGQPQHF. The rearrangement joins TRBV5-4 to TRBJ1-5, with D unresolved. The ends were cut back, 1 base at V and 7 bases at J, with 6 bases in the middle. This CDR3 contains 12 residues. CDR1 and CDR2 from the germline V gene are SGHNT and YYREEE (reference sequence).